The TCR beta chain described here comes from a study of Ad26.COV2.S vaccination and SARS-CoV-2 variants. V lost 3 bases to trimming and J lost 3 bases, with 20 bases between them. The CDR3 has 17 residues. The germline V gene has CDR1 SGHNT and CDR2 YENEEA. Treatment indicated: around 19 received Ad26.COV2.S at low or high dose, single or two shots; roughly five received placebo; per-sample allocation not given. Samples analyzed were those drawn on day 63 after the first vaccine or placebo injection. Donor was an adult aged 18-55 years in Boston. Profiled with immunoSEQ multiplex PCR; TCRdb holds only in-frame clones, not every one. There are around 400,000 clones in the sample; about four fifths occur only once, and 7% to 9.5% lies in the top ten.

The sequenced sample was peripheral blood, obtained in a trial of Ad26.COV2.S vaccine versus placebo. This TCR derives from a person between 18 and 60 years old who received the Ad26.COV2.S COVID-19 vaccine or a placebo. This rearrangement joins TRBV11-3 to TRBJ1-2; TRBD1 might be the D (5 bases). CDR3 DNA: TGTGCCAGCAGCTTCCGGGGACGCGGCGAGCAGGACTATGGCTACACCTTC. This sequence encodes CASSFRGRGEQDYGYTF.